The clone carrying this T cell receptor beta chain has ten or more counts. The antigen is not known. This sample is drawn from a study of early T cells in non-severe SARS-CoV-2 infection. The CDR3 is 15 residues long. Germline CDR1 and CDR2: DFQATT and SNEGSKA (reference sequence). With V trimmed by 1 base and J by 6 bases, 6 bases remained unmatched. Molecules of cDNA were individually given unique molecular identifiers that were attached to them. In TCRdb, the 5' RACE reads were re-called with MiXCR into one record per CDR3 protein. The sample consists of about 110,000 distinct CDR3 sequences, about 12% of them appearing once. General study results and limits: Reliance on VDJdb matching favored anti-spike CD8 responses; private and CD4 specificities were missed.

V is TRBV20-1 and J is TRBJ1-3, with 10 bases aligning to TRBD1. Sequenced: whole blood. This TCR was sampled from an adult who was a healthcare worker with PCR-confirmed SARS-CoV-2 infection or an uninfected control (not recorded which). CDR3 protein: CSARGDRGNTNTIYF. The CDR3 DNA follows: TGCAGTGCTAGAGGGGACAGGGGCAATACAAACACCATATATTTT.